This T cell receptor (beta chain) was sequenced during a study of Ad26.COV2.S vaccination and SARS-CoV-2 variants. Clones were sequenced by immunoSEQ multiplex PCR, and TCRdb holds only the in-frame ones, with some missing. The sample yields hundreds of thousands of clones, roughly nine tenths seen once. Sample treatment: some 19 received Ad26.COV2.S at low or high dose, single or two shots; 5 received placebo; per-sample allocation not given. Following the first vaccine or placebo injection, samples were taken on day 63. The source is a person between 18 and 65 years old who received the Ad26.COV2.S COVID-19 vaccine or a placebo. This specimen was peripheral blood, taken in a trial of Ad26.COV2.S vaccine versus placebo.

The CDR3 protein is CAWTGGPPPTEAFF. The CDR3 DNA is TGTGCCTGGACAGGGGGCCCCCCTCCCACTGAAGCTTTCTTT. The chain has TRBV30 and TRBJ1-1, with TRBD1 matching 8 bases. Germline assignment: CDR1 GTSNPN and CDR2 SVGIG (reference sequence). The CDR3 totals 14 residues. The V segment lost 4 bases and the J segment 4 bases; nucleotides outside the gene matches: 8.